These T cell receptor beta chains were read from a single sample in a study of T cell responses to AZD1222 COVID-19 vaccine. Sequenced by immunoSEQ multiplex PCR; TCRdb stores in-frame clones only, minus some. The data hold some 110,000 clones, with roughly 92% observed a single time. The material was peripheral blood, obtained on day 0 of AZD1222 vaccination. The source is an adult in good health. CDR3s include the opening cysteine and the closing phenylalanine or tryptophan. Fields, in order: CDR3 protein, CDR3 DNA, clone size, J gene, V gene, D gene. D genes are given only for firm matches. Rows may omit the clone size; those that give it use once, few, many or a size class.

CDR3aa: CATSDSGLLRLSYEQYF; CDR3nt: TGTGCCACCAGTGATTCGGGACTACTCAGGCTCTCCTACGAGCAGTACTTC; abundance: -; j_gene: TRBJ2-7; v_gene: TRBV24-1; d_gene: TRBD2
CDR3aa: CASSLRQQGEQFF; CDR3nt: TGTGCCAGCAGCTTACGCCAGCAAGGTGAGCAGTTCTTC; abundance: -; j_gene: TRBJ2-1; v_gene: TRBV7-2; d_gene: -
CDR3aa: CASSLSSGVGEQYF; CDR3nt: TGCGCCAGCAGCTTGTCATCAGGTGTGGGCGAGCAGTACTTC; abundance: -; j_gene: TRBJ2-7; v_gene: TRBV5-1; d_gene: -
CDR3aa: CASSEGSGEEQYF; CDR3nt: TGCGCCAGCAGTGAAGGGTCAGGGGAAGAGCAGTACTTC; abundance: -; j_gene: TRBJ2-7; v_gene: TRBV10-1; d_gene: -
CDR3aa: CASSVLAGGPGDTQYF; CDR3nt: TGTGCCAGCAGCGTTCTGGCGGGAGGGCCGGGAGATACGCAGTATTTT; abundance: -; j_gene: TRBJ2-3; v_gene: TRBV9; d_gene: TRBD2
CDR3aa: CASSSQRDTEAFF; CDR3nt: TGTGCCAGCAGCTCCCAGAGAGACACTGAAGCTTTCTTT; abundance: -; j_gene: TRBJ1-1; v_gene: TRBV7-2; d_gene: -
CDR3aa: CASSYASRVHDYGYTF; CDR3nt: TGTGCCAGCAGTTACGCCTCCAGGGTGCACGACTATGGCTACACCTTC; abundance: -; j_gene: TRBJ1-2; v_gene: TRBV28; d_gene: -
CDR3aa: CASSLLLAGGPGELFF; CDR3nt: TGTGCCAGCAGTTTACTACTAGCGGGAGGACCCGGGGAGCTGTTTTTT; abundance: -; j_gene: TRBJ2-2; v_gene: TRBV27; d_gene: TRBD2
CDR3aa: CASSLQIAYEQYF; CDR3nt: TGTGCCAGCAGTTTACAGATCGCCTACGAGCAGTACTTC; abundance: -; j_gene: TRBJ2-7; v_gene: TRBV6-5; d_gene: -
CDR3aa: CASSQGQNTGELFF; CDR3nt: TGCGCCAGCAGCCAAGGCCAGAACACCGGGGAGCTGTTTTTT; abundance: -; j_gene: TRBJ2-2; v_gene: TRBV4-3; d_gene: -
CDR3aa: CASSLARLANEQYF; CDR3nt: TGTGCCAGCAGCTTAGCACGTCTAGCGAACGAGCAGTACTTC; abundance: once; j_gene: TRBJ2-7; v_gene: TRBV7-9; d_gene: -
CDR3aa: CASSQVGVAYGYTF; CDR3nt: TGTGCCAGCAGCCAAGTGGGGGTGGCCTATGGCTACACCTTC; abundance: -; j_gene: TRBJ1-2; v_gene: TRBV4-2; d_gene: -
CDR3aa: CAWNRGGGQPQHF; CDR3nt: TGTGCCTGGAACAGGGGGGGTGGTCAGCCCCAGCATTTT; abundance: -; j_gene: TRBJ1-5; v_gene: TRBV30; d_gene: TRBD1
CDR3aa: CASSKAGGPGNEQFF; CDR3nt: TGTGCCAGTAGTAAAGCGGGAGGGCCAGGCAATGAGCAGTTCTTC; abundance: once; j_gene: TRBJ2-1; v_gene: TRBV19; d_gene: TRBD2
CDR3aa: CSGGPETQYF; CDR3nt: TGCAGTGGGGGCCCGGAGACCCAGTACTTC; abundance: -; j_gene: TRBJ2-5; v_gene: TRBV20-1; d_gene: -
CDR3aa: CASSQVPGGGQETQYF; CDR3nt: TGTGCCAGCAGCCAAGTCCCAGGCGGGGGCCAAGAGACCCAGTACTTC; abundance: -; j_gene: TRBJ2-5; v_gene: TRBV3-1/TRBV3-2; d_gene: TRBD2
CDR3aa: CASSAGTPSPLHF; CDR3nt: TGTGCCAGCAGCGCCGGGACACCTTCACCCCTCCACTTT; abundance: few; j_gene: TRBJ1-6; v_gene: TRBV9; d_gene: -
CDR3aa: CASSRGRERETQYF; CDR3nt: TGTGCCAGCAGTCGAGGCCGGGAACGAGAGACCCAGTACTTC; abundance: -; j_gene: TRBJ2-5; v_gene: TRBV27; d_gene: -
CDR3aa: CASSLRGSGRANTGELFF; CDR3nt: TGTGCCAGCAGCCTCCGCGGTAGCGGGAGAGCGAACACCGGGGAGCTGTTTTTT; abundance: -; j_gene: TRBJ2-2; v_gene: TRBV11-2; d_gene: TRBD2
CDR3aa: CASSIQPNTGELFF; CDR3nt: TGTGCCAGCAGTATTCAACCCAACACCGGGGAGCTGTTTTTT; abundance: -; j_gene: TRBJ2-2; v_gene: TRBV7-3; d_gene: -
CDR3aa: CASSALDRQETQYF; CDR3nt: TGTGCCAGCAGTGCCCTGGACAGGCAAGAGACCCAGTACTTC; abundance: -; j_gene: TRBJ2-5; v_gene: TRBV2; d_gene: TRBD1
CDR3aa: CASSLQPDEKLFF; CDR3nt: TGCGCCAGCAGCTTACAGCCGGATGAAAAACTGTTTTTT; abundance: -; j_gene: TRBJ1-4; v_gene: TRBV5-1; d_gene: -
CDR3aa: CASSSPWPSGRSSTDTQYF; CDR3nt: TGTGCCAGCAGCTCCCCCTGGCCTAGCGGGAGGTCTAGCACAGATACGCAGTATTTT; abundance: -; j_gene: TRBJ2-3; v_gene: TRBV7-9; d_gene: TRBD2
CDR3aa: CSVAPTGGDQETQYF; CDR3nt: TGCAGCGTTGCTCCAACAGGGGGGGATCAAGAGACCCAGTACTTC; abundance: -; j_gene: TRBJ2-5; v_gene: TRBV29-1; d_gene: -
CDR3aa: CAISELGWTGELFF; CDR3nt: TGTGCCATCAGTGAGTTAGGCTGGACCGGGGAGCTGTTTTTT; abundance: once; j_gene: TRBJ2-2; v_gene: TRBV10-3; d_gene: -
CDR3aa: CASSPPRPGPLDTQYF; CDR3nt: TGTGCCAGCAGCCCACCACGTCCGGGTCCCTTGGATACGCAGTATTTT; abundance: once; j_gene: TRBJ2-3; v_gene: TRBV9; d_gene: -
CDR3aa: CASSLRIMGQTGNYGYTF; CDR3nt: TGTGCCAGTAGTCTACGAATTATGGGGCAGACCGGCAACTATGGCTACACCTTC; abundance: once; j_gene: TRBJ1-2; v_gene: TRBV19; d_gene: -